Listed below are T cell receptor beta chains from one sample, sequenced in a study of T cell responses to AZD1222 COVID-19 vaccine. The data were produced by immunoSEQ multiplex PCR, yet TCRdb's version contains in-frame clones alone and is incomplete. The profile covers about 140,000 clones, with approximately 95% appearing a single time and approximately 0.9% taken by the ten largest. Source: peripheral blood, taken on day 0 of MenACWY control vaccination. The receptor set was obtained from an adult in good health. Each CDR3 is given with its conserved first and last residue. D genes are given only for firm matches. Clone size is shown for a subset of rows, as once, few, many or a class of expanded clone.

abundance: NA; j_gene: TRBJ2-7; d_gene: TRBD2; v_gene: TRBV5-5; CDR3aa: CASSILTSARDEQYF; CDR3nt: TGTGCCAGCAGCATACTCACTAGCGCGAGAGACGAGCAGTACTTC
abundance: NA; j_gene: TRBJ2-7; d_gene: TRBD2; v_gene: TRBV5-4; CDR3aa: CASSRASGRTEQYF; CDR3nt: TGTGCCAGCAGCCGAGCTAGCGGGAGAACCGAGCAGTACTTC
abundance: NA; j_gene: TRBJ1-1; d_gene: NA; v_gene: TRBV12-3/TRBV12-4; CDR3aa: CASSLTVNTEAFF; CDR3nt: TGTGCCAGCAGTTTGACAGTGAACACTGAAGCTTTCTTT
abundance: NA; j_gene: TRBJ2-1; d_gene: TRBD2; v_gene: TRBV28; CDR3aa: CASSNSLGASGRTNEQFF; CDR3nt: TGTGCCAGCAGTAACTCTCTGGGGGCTAGCGGGAGAACCAATGAGCAGTTCTTC
abundance: NA; j_gene: TRBJ2-7; d_gene: NA; v_gene: TRBV15; CDR3aa: CATSRDGVEDEQYF; CDR3nt: TGTGCCACCAGCAGAGATGGGGTAGAGGACGAGCAGTACTTC
abundance: NA; j_gene: TRBJ1-1; d_gene: TRBD1; v_gene: TRBV5-5; CDR3aa: CASTRGLPDTEAFF; CDR3nt: TGTGCCAGCACCAGGGGGCTACCCGACACTGAAGCTTTCTTT
abundance: NA; j_gene: TRBJ1-1; d_gene: NA; v_gene: TRBV11-2; CDR3aa: CASSLPFNTEAFF; CDR3nt: TGTGCCAGCAGCTTACCCTTCAACACTGAAGCTTTCTTT
abundance: NA; j_gene: TRBJ1-1; d_gene: NA; v_gene: TRBV9; CDR3aa: CASRARWNTEAFF; CDR3nt: TGTGCCAGCAGGGCAAGGTGGAACACTGAAGCTTTCTTT
abundance: once; j_gene: TRBJ1-1; d_gene: NA; v_gene: TRBV7-8; CDR3aa: CASSLEQDTEAFF; CDR3nt: TGTGCCAGCAGCTTAGAGCAGGACACTGAAGCTTTCTTT
abundance: NA; j_gene: TRBJ1-2; d_gene: NA; v_gene: TRBV4-2; CDR3aa: CASSQVDVGRGGYTF; CDR3nt: TGTGCCAGCAGCCAAGTCGACGTAGGTAGGGGAGGCTACACCTTC
abundance: NA; j_gene: TRBJ2-3; d_gene: NA; v_gene: TRBV29-1; CDR3aa: CSVEGGTDTQYF; CDR3nt: TGCAGCGTTGAAGGGGGAACAGATACGCAGTATTTT
abundance: NA; j_gene: TRBJ2-7; d_gene: TRBD2; v_gene: TRBV5-1; CDR3aa: CASSLTSGSSVYEQYF; CDR3nt: TGCGCCAGCAGCTTGACTAGCGGGAGTTCGGTCTACGAGCAGTACTTC
abundance: NA; j_gene: TRBJ1-1; d_gene: TRBD1; v_gene: TRBV6-2/TRBV6-3; CDR3aa: CASSYRTGGAENTEAFF; CDR3nt: TGTGCCAGCAGTTACAGGACAGGGGGCGCGGAGAACACTGAAGCTTTCTTT
abundance: NA; j_gene: TRBJ1-2; d_gene: NA; v_gene: TRBV27; CDR3aa: CASSFLGRGGYTF; CDR3nt: TGTGCCAGCAGTTTCCTCGGGCGGGGGGGCTACACCTTC
abundance: NA; j_gene: TRBJ2-5; d_gene: NA; v_gene: TRBV7-9; CDR3aa: CASSTWASEETQYF; CDR3nt: TGTGCCAGCAGCACTTGGGCATCGGAGGAGACCCAGTACTTC
abundance: NA; j_gene: TRBJ2-1; d_gene: TRBD1; v_gene: TRBV4-2; CDR3aa: CASSQDSRGTDNEQFF; CDR3nt: TGTGCCAGCAGCCAAGATTCGAGGGGGACAGACAATGAGCAGTTCTTC
abundance: NA; j_gene: TRBJ1-4; d_gene: NA; v_gene: TRBV2; CDR3aa: CASSDGEKLFF; CDR3nt: TGTGCCAGCAGCGACGGAGAAAAACTGTTTTTT
abundance: NA; j_gene: TRBJ1-4; d_gene: NA; v_gene: TRBV4-2; CDR3aa: CASSQRTVFNEKLFF; CDR3nt: TGTGCCAGCAGCCAACGGACGGTGTTTAATGAAAAACTGTTTTTT
abundance: NA; j_gene: TRBJ2-1; d_gene: TRBD2; v_gene: TRBV6-5; CDR3aa: CASSYSSSGDNEQFF; CDR3nt: TGTGCCAGCAGTTACTCTTCTAGCGGGGACAATGAGCAGTTCTTC
abundance: NA; j_gene: TRBJ2-5; d_gene: NA; v_gene: TRBV5-1; CDR3aa: CASSPPGVQETQYF; CDR3nt: TGCGCCAGCAGCCCCCCAGGTGTCCAAGAGACCCAGTACTTC
abundance: NA; j_gene: TRBJ2-5; d_gene: NA; v_gene: TRBV7-2; CDR3aa: CASSLAETRRETQYF; CDR3nt: TGTGCCAGCAGCTTAGCGGAGACTAGACGAGAGACCCAGTACTTC
abundance: NA; j_gene: TRBJ1-1; d_gene: TRBD1; v_gene: TRBV12-3/TRBV12-4; CDR3aa: CASSPDRRLEAFF; CDR3nt: TGTGCCAGCAGTCCGGACAGGCGTTTGGAAGCTTTCTTT
abundance: NA; j_gene: TRBJ1-2; d_gene: NA; v_gene: TRBV9; CDR3aa: CASSVDPQASPTSYGYTF; CDR3nt: TGTGCCAGCAGCGTAGACCCCCAGGCTTCACCCACTAGCTATGGCTACACCTTC
abundance: NA; j_gene: TRBJ1-3; d_gene: NA; v_gene: TRBV12-3/TRBV12-4; CDR3aa: CALLFGNTIYF; CDR3nt: TGTGCCCTGTTGTTTGGAAACACCATATATTTT
abundance: NA; j_gene: TRBJ2-1; d_gene: NA; v_gene: TRBV7-3; CDR3aa: CASSSGGYEQFF; CDR3nt: TGTGCCAGCAGCTCGGGCGGATATGAGCAGTTCTTC
abundance: NA; j_gene: TRBJ2-7; d_gene: NA; v_gene: TRBV6-5; CDR3aa: CASSKPGRLYEQYF; CDR3nt: TGTGCCAGCAGTAAGCCGGGACGGCTATACGAGCAGTACTTC
abundance: NA; j_gene: TRBJ1-1; d_gene: NA; v_gene: TRBV3-1/TRBV3-2; CDR3aa: CASSPRDSGGTEAFF; CDR3nt: TGTGCCAGCAGCCCCAGGGATTCCGGGGGCACTGAAGCTTTCTTT
abundance: NA; j_gene: TRBJ2-2; d_gene: TRBD2; v_gene: TRBV5-1; CDR3aa: CASSFMAGGPYTGELFF; CDR3nt: TGCGCCAGCAGCTTTATGGCGGGAGGTCCTTACACCGGGGAGCTGTTTTTT
abundance: NA; j_gene: TRBJ2-1; d_gene: TRBD2; v_gene: TRBV10-1; CDR3aa: CASSDLKGNSGRSNEQFF; CDR3nt: TGCGCCAGCAGTGATCTAAAGGGAAATAGCGGGAGGAGTAATGAGCAGTTCTTC
abundance: NA; j_gene: TRBJ1-1; d_gene: NA; v_gene: TRBV5-1; CDR3aa: CASSFSGANTEAFF; CDR3nt: TGCGCCAGCAGCTTTAGCGGGGCGAACACTGAAGCTTTCTTT
abundance: NA; j_gene: TRBJ1-6; d_gene: NA; v_gene: TRBV14; CDR3aa: CASSQTDSTNSPLHF; CDR3nt: TGTGCCAGCAGCCAAACCGACAGTACAAATTCACCCCTCCACTTT
abundance: NA; j_gene: TRBJ2-3; d_gene: NA; v_gene: TRBV6-2/TRBV6-3; CDR3aa: CASSGTLQGDTQYF; CDR3nt: TGTGCCAGCAGTGGGACATTACAAGGGGATACGCAGTATTTT
abundance: NA; j_gene: TRBJ1-5; d_gene: TRBD1; v_gene: TRBV24-1; CDR3aa: CATSDHRGVNQPQHF; CDR3nt: TGTGCCACCAGTGACCACAGGGGAGTCAATCAGCCCCAGCATTTT
abundance: once; j_gene: TRBJ2-7; d_gene: NA; v_gene: TRBV18; CDR3aa: CASSPPSGSTMEQYF; CDR3nt: TGTGCCAGCTCACCACCGAGCGGGTCTACGATGGAGCAGTACTTC
abundance: once; j_gene: TRBJ2-1; d_gene: NA; v_gene: TRBV7-9; CDR3aa: CASSLSVNEQFF; CDR3nt: TGTGCCAGCAGCTTATCGGTAAATGAGCAGTTCTTC
abundance: NA; j_gene: TRBJ1-6; d_gene: NA; v_gene: TRBV28; CDR3aa: CASSLGVTSPLHF; CDR3nt: TGTGCCAGCAGTTTGGGTGTAACTTCACCCCTCCACTTT
abundance: NA; j_gene: TRBJ1-1; d_gene: TRBD1; v_gene: TRBV5-4; CDR3aa: CASSLGGGKNEAFF; CDR3nt: TGTGCCAGCAGCTTAGGGGGCGGGAAAAATGAAGCTTTCTTT
abundance: NA; j_gene: TRBJ1-1; d_gene: NA; v_gene: TRBV21-1; CDR3aa: CASSKTGVRGTEAFF; CDR3nt: TGTGCCAGCAGCAAAACGGGAGTTCGGGGCACTGAAGCTTTCTTT
abundance: NA; j_gene: TRBJ1-3; d_gene: TRBD1; v_gene: TRBV5-1; CDR3aa: CASSQGTGGNTIYF; CDR3nt: TGCGCCAGCAGCCAGGGGACAGGTGGAAACACCATATATTTT
abundance: once; j_gene: TRBJ1-2; d_gene: TRBD1; v_gene: TRBV7-8; CDR3aa: CASSLYSNPGQGEYGYTF; CDR3nt: TGTGCCAGCAGCTTATACAGCAACCCCGGACAGGGGGAATATGGCTACACCTTC
abundance: NA; j_gene: TRBJ1-2; d_gene: NA; v_gene: TRBV5-1; CDR3aa: CASSLAGDPYGYTF; CDR3nt: TGCGCCAGCAGCTTGGCAGGGGACCCGTATGGCTACACCTTC
abundance: NA; j_gene: TRBJ1-2; d_gene: TRBD1; v_gene: TRBV5-5; CDR3aa: CATNRGGSNGYTF; CDR3nt: TGTGCCACCAACAGGGGAGGTAGCAATGGCTACACCTTC
abundance: NA; j_gene: TRBJ2-6; d_gene: NA; v_gene: TRBV24-1; CDR3aa: CATSDQDTGRANVLTF; CDR3nt: TGTGCCACCAGTGATCAAGACACCGGGAGGGCCAACGTCCTGACTTTC
abundance: NA; j_gene: TRBJ2-7; d_gene: NA; v_gene: TRBV28; CDR3aa: CASSFLAPDEQYF; CDR3nt: TGTGCCAGCAGTTTTTTGGCCCCCGACGAGCAGTACTTC
abundance: NA; j_gene: TRBJ1-1; d_gene: NA; v_gene: TRBV11-2; CDR3aa: CASSLARTSNTEAFF; CDR3nt: TGTGCCAGCAGCTTAGCGCGGACATCAAACACTGAAGCTTTCTTT
abundance: NA; j_gene: TRBJ1-6; d_gene: NA; v_gene: TRBV2; CDR3aa: CASSEQVPGSSYNSPLHF; CDR3nt: TGTGCCAGCAGTGAACAGGTACCAGGGAGCTCCTATAATTCACCCCTCCACTTT
abundance: NA; j_gene: TRBJ2-7; d_gene: TRBD2; v_gene: TRBV6-2/TRBV6-3; CDR3aa: CASSRAGALYEQYF; CDR3nt: TGTGCCAGCAGCCGAGCGGGAGCGCTTTACGAGCAGTACTTC
abundance: NA; j_gene: TRBJ1-3; d_gene: NA; v_gene: TRBV4-3; CDR3aa: CASSQDPQLGPGNTIYF; CDR3nt: TGCGCCAGCAGCCAAGATCCCCAGTTAGGTCCTGGAAACACCATATATTTT
abundance: NA; j_gene: TRBJ2-1; d_gene: TRBD2; v_gene: TRBV28; CDR3aa: CASSFPGRANNEQFF; CDR3nt: TGTGCCAGCAGTTTCCCCGGGAGGGCCAATAATGAGCAGTTCTTC
abundance: once; j_gene: TRBJ1-1; d_gene: NA; v_gene: TRBV4-1; CDR3aa: CASSPEEINTEAFF; CDR3nt: TGCGCCAGCAGCCCTGAAGAGATAAACACTGAAGCTTTCTTT